The clone carrying this T cell receptor (beta chain) was found many times. Antigen: not known. CDR1 and CDR2 (germline): SGHTA, FQGTGA. The CDR3 consists of 13 residues. The germline V and J ends were trimmed by 2 bases and 4 bases, with 8 bases remaining between them. This sample was included in a study of T cells in Graves' hyperthyroidism and ophthalmopathy. Study results and limitations: In the analysis, a 13 V-J model separated ophthalmopathy from stable hyperthyroidism. Appearing also in blood were most of the thyroid clonotypes expanded above 0.001.

In the ophthalmopathy cohort, Clinical Activity Score was at least 3, NOSPECS grade at least 4, and duration under 3 months. RNA transcripts provided the source from which TCR beta CDR3 regions were amplified. The HTBI primer set served for first-round RT-PCR of the TCR CDR3. TCRdb used MiXCR to reprocess the multiplex PCR reads, holding one entry per CDR3 protein. The profile shows 350,000 or so distinct CDR3 sequences, around 18% of them singletons. Sequenced material: blood. This clonotype was sampled from a middle-aged woman with Graves' ophthalmopathy. This chain links TRBV7-3 with TRBJ1-1; unclear D gene. The DNA of the CDR3 is TGTGCCAGCAGCTTAGAACCCTCCACTGAAGCTTTCTTT. This gives the protein CASSLEPSTEAFF.